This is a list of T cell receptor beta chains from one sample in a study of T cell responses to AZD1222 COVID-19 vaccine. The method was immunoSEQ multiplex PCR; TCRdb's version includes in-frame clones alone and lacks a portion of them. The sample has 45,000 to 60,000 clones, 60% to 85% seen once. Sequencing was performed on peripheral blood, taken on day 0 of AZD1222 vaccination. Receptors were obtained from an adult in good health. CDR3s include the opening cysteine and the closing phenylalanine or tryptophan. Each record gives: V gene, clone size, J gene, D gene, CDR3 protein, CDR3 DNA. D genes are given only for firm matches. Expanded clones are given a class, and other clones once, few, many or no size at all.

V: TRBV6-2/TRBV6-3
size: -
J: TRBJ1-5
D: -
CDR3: CASSYVENQPQHF
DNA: TGTGCCAGCAGTTACGTGGAGAATCAGCCCCAGCATTTT

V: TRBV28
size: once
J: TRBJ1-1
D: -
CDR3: CASIHSRGRTEAFF
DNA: TGTGCCAGCATCCATAGTCGGGGACGCACTGAAGCTTTCTTT

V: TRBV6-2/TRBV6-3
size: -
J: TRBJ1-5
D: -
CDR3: CASSYRVLGREPQHF
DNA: TGTGCCAGCAGTTACCGGGTCCTAGGGCGCGAGCCCCAGCATTTT

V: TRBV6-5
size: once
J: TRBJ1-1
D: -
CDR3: CASKEKGLNTEAFF
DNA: TGTGCCAGCAAGGAGAAGGGACTGAACACTGAAGCTTTCTTT

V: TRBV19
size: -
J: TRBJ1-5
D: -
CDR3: CASSFQFPATGTLGIKPQHF
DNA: TGTGCCAGTAGCTTTCAGTTTCCTGCGACCGGGACCCTAGGGATCAAGCCCCAGCATTTT

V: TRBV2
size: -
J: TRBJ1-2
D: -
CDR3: CASSQDSNGYTF
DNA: TGTGCCAGCAGTCAGGACAGTAATGGCTACACCTTC

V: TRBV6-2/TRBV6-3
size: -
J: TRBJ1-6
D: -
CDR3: CASSYAGRNSPLHF
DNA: TGTGCCAGCAGTTACGCAGGGCGGAATTCACCCCTCCACTTT

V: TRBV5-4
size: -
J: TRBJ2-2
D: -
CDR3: CASSLARQGITGELFF
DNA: TGTGCCAGCAGCTTGGCTCGGCAGGGGATAACCGGGGAGCTGTTTTTT

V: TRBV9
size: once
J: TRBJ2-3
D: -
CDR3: CASTLTGASTDTQYF
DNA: TGTGCCAGCACCCTAACGGGCGCTAGCACAGATACGCAGTATTTT

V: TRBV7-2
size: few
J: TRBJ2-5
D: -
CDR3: CASSFSGHEETQYF
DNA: TGTGCCAGCAGCTTTTCAGGTCACGAAGAGACCCAGTACTTC

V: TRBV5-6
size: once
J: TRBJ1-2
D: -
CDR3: CASSLTGFYGYTF
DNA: TGTGCCAGCAGCCTCACAGGGTTTTATGGCTACACCTTC

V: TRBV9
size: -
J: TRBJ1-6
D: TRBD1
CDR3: CASSSKTGTNSPLHF
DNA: TGTGCCAGCAGCTCGAAGACAGGGACCAATTCACCCCTCCACTTT

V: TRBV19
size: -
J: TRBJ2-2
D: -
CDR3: CASSGRDPAANTGELFF
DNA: TGTGCCAGTAGTGGTAGGGACCCCGCTGCGAACACCGGGGAGCTGTTTTTT

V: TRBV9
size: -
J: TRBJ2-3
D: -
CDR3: CASSVLDGYTDTQYF
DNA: TGTGCCAGCAGCGTATTGGACGGATACACAGATACGCAGTATTTT

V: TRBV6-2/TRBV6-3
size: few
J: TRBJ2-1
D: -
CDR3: CASNPIPTVMDEQFF
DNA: TGTGCCAGCAACCCCATCCCGACGGTCATGGATGAGCAGTTCTTC

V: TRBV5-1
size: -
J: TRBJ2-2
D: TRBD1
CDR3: CASTAPGTGGIGELFF
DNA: TGCGCCAGCACCGCGCCCGGGACAGGGGGCATCGGGGAGCTGTTTTTT

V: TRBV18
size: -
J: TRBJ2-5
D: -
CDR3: CASSPLDGRQETQYF
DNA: TGTGCCAGCTCACCTCTGGACGGGCGGCAAGAGACCCAGTACTTC

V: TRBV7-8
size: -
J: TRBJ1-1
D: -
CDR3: CASSLIRNTEAFF
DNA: TGTGCCAGCAGCCTTATTCGGAACACTGAAGCTTTCTTT

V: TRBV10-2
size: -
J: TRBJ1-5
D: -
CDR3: CATGESNQPQHF
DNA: TGCGCCACCGGGGAATCCAATCAGCCCCAGCATTTT

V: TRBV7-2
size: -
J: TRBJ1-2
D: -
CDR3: CASSAAGGYDGYTF
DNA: TGTGCCAGCAGCGCCGCGGGAGGGTATGATGGCTACACCTTC

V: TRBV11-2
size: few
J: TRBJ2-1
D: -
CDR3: CASSLNTWGNEQFF
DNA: TGTGCCAGCAGCCTCAACACCTGGGGGAATGAGCAGTTCTTC

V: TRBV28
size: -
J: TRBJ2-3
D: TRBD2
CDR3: CASSFGLAGVQGDTQYF
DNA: TGTGCCAGTTCGTTCGGACTAGCGGGAGTACAGGGGGATACGCAGTATTTT

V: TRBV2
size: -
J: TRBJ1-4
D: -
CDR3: CASRYSNEKLFF
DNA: TGTGCCAGCAGGTACTCTAATGAAAAACTGTTTTTT

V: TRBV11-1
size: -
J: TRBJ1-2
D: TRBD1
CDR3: CASSGGQRGYTF
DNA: TGTGCCAGCAGCGGGGGACAGCGTGGCTACACCTTC

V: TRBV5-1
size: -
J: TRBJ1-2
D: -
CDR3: CASSFGGSQRSYTF
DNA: TGCGCCAGCAGTTTTGGGGGGTCACAGAGGAGCTACACCTTC

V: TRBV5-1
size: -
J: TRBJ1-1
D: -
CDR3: CASSEFETLTESEAFF
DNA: TGCGCCAGCAGCGAATTCGAAACCTTGACAGAGTCTGAAGCTTTCTTT

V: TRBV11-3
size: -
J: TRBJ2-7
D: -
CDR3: CASSVGVDYEQYF
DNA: TGTGCCAGCAGCGTCGGGGTAGACTACGAGCAGTACTTC